What follows is one TCR beta chain and its context. Its antigen is not identified. The source of the sample is a study of T cell responses to AZD1222 COVID-19 vaccine. Study findings and constraints: At 160-218 and 743-854, vaccine-associated CD4 TCRs were dominant, and they spanned spike. Seropositive at baseline were only a handful of AZD1222 recipients. The study sampled repertoires only after the peak T cell response. Donor demographics were predominantly white British with a female majority; clonal diversity may be underestimated.

This table comes from immunoSEQ multiplex PCR, and its TCRdb copy is limited to in-frame clones, with some not included. The sample includes about 83,000 clones, around 89% of them seen just once. The germline gives CDR1 SEHNR, CDR2 FQNEAQ (reference sequence). Losses at the gene ends were 4 bases for V and 0 bases for J; bases not matched to a gene: 5. CDR3 length: 15 residues. The sequenced sample was peripheral blood, obtained on day 0 of MenACWY control vaccination. The rearrangement uses TRBV7-9 and TRBJ2-7; 8 bases agree with TRBD1. The source is an adult in good health. CDR3 DNA sequence: TGTGCCAGCAGCTCTACGGGACAGGCCTCCTACGAGCAGTACTTC. As protein: CASSSTGQASYEQYF.